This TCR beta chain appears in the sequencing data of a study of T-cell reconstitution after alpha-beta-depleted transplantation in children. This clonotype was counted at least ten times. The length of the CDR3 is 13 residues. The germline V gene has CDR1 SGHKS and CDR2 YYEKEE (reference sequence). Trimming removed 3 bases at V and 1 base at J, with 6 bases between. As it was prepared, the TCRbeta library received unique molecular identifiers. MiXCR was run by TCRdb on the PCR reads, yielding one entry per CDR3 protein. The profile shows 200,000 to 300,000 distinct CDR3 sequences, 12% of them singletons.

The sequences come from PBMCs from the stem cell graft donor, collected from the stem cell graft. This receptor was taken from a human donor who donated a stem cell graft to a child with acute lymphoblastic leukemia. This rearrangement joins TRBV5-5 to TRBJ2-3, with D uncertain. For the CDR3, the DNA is TGTGCCAGCAGCTGGCGCCGCACAGATACGCAGTATTTT. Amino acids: CASSWRRTDTQYF.